Below, 16 T cell receptor beta chains from the same sample are listed, as sequenced in a study of tumor-infiltrating lymphocytes in primary liver carcinoma. Blood RNA came from unsorted whole blood; germline DNA was also extracted. From around 0.5 ug total RNA, TCR beta cDNA was generated with a primer in the constant region. Each TCR beta library was derived from three nested multiplex PCR rounds that employed slightly modified ARM-PCR. With TRBV1-TRBV30 forward primers and a C-beta reverse primer, the first two PCR rounds were run for around 11 cycles each. MiXCR, run by TCRdb on the multiplex PCR reads, gives a single entry per CDR3 protein. The repertoire holds just over 300,000 distinct CDR3 sequences, with around three fifths as singletons. The specimen sequenced was peripheral blood. The receptors originated from a young woman with primary liver carcinoma and hepatitis B virus infection.

This clonotype was seen many times. The chain recombines TRBV4-1 with TRBJ2-7; D uncertain. The CDR3 covers 16 residues. Germline V lookup: CDR1 MGHRA, CDR2 YSYEKL. The V end lost 0 bases, the J end lost 2 bases, and 14 bases lay between the germline ends. The DNA of the CDR3 is TGCGCCAGCAGCCAAGATGCCAGGATCCGTCCCTACGAGCAGTACTTC. Its protein is CASSQDARIRPYEQYF.

Points on this clonotype: One end of the junction varies from germline; a read error may be responsible. CDR3 in DNA: TGTGCCAACAGTGACCAAGGGCTTAGCAATCAGCCCCAGCATTTT. Translation gives CANSDQGLSNQPQHF. The rearrangement joins TRBV6-2 or TRBV6-3 to TRBJ1-5; D gene ambiguous. The V gene's germline CDR1 is MNHEY and CDR2 SVGEGT. The CDR3 contains 15 residues.

A word on this clonotype: Since no conserved phenylalanine or tryptophan closes the CDR3, a read error is the likely cause. The V call is TRBV4-1, the J call TRBJ2-5; D is uncertain. CDR3 length equals 12 residues. Germline CDR1 MGHRA, CDR2 YSYEKL. CDR3 in amino acids: CASNQGQETQYL. CDR3 bases: TGCGCCAGCAACCAAGGTCAAGAGACCCAGTACTTA.

This clonotype has just a few counts. Given a much more abundant clone one base away, this may be a read error. The chain has TRBV29-1 and TRBJ2-7; perhaps D is TRBD1 or TRBD2 (5 bases each). The last part of the DNA fits TRBJ2-1 better; the J call may be wrong. The CDR3 totals 11 residues. CDR1 and CDR2 (germline): SQVTM, ANQGSEA. The CDR3 sequence is CSVARAGEQFF. DNA for the CDR3: TGCAGCGTTGCCAGGGCGGGCGAGCAGTTCTTC.

This clonotype turned up a few times. J is TRBJ2-3 and V is TRBV7-9; D gene uncertain. Germline-derived CDR1 and CDR2 are SEHNR and FQNEAQ (reference sequence). The CDR3 loop spans 13 amino acids. The V end was cut by 4 bases, the J end by 1 base, with 6 bases between. In nucleotides, the CDR3 is TGTGCCAGCAGCTCGAAAGGCACAGATACGCAGTATTTT. Its protein is CASSSKGTDTQYF.

The rearrangement links TRBV11-3 to TRBJ1-5; D remains ambiguous. Trimming took 1 base from V and 9 from J, leaving 19 bases between them. There are 16 residues in the CDR3. Germline V lookup: CDR1 SGHNT, CDR2 YENEEA. CDR3 protein: CASSLVCRGSSRPQHF. The CDR3 DNA sequence: TGTGCCAGCAGCTTAGTATGTCGGGGATCTAGTCGGCCCCAGCATTTT.

This clonotype was seen at least ten times. This clone may be a read error of a much larger clone one base away. The V and J genes are TRBV6-1 and TRBJ2-5; the D is unclear. The CDR3 has 11 residues. The V gene lost 6 bases and the J gene lost 5 bases, with 7 bases spanning the gap. Germline CDR1 reads MNHNS; CDR2 reads SASEGT. The DNA for the CDR3 is TGTGCCAGCAGGTTGGGGGAGACCCAGTACTTC. This translates into CASRLGETQYF.

This clonotype occurred a few times. The genes are TRBV6-2 or TRBV6-3 and TRBJ2-3; D assignment may be TRBD1 or TRBD2 (5 bases each). Germline V gene sequence: CDR1 MNHEY, CDR2 SVGEGT. The CDR3 runs 15 residues. The V end was cut by 2 bases, the J end by 0 bases, with 9 bases between. CDR3 nucleotides: TGTGCCAGCAGTTACGGGGGTGGGAGCACAGATACGCAGTATTTT. Its protein product is CASSYGGGSTDTQYF.

The gene calls are TRBV12-3 or TRBV12-4 and TRBJ2-3; tentatively, D is TRBD1 or TRBD2 (6 bases each). The CDR3 loop spans 16 amino acids. V was pared by 9 bases and J by 5 bases, with 24 bases between. CDR3 loop: CASSPEGGGRIDTQYF. CDR3 coding DNA: TGTGCCAGTAGTCCCGAGGGGGGCGGTCGCATAGATACGCAGTATTTT.

This clonotype was found once. Germline and junction disagree at one end, which may indicate a read error. The chain combines TRBV12-3 or TRBV12-4 with TRBJ1-5; TRBD1 aligns across 7 bases. The CDR3 runs 17 residues. The CDR3: CASCLGTEIYSNQPQHF. Here the CDR3 DNA reads TGTGCCAGCTGTTTAGGGACAGAGATTTATAGCAATCAGCCCCAGCATTTT.

A note on this clonotype: Just one base apart from a much larger clone, this may be a read error. V is TRBV6-5 and J is TRBJ2-7; D may be TRBD2 (6 bases). Germline V gives CDR1 MNHEY, CDR2 SVGAGI. The CDR3 length is 13 residues. DNA of the CDR3: TGTGCCAGCAGTTACGGGACGGACTACGAGCGGTACTTC. Protein: CASSYGTDYERYF.

The chain joins TRBV7-8 to TRBJ1-1; perhaps TRBD1 as D (5 bases). CDR1 is SGHVS, CDR2 FQNEAQ, per germline. The V end was cut by 5 bases, the J end by 7 bases, with 20 bases between. The CDR3 contains 15 residues. CDR3: CASSRLGRDHIEAFF. In DNA, the CDR3 is TGTGCCAGCAGCCGTCTCGGCAGGGACCACATTGAAGCTTTCTTT.

This clonotype has at least ten counts. This chain connects TRBV29-1 to TRBJ2-2, with unresolved D. The CDR3 extends over 12 amino acids. Germline V gene lookup returns CDR1 SQVTM and CDR2 ANQGSEA. V was shortened by 3 bases and J by 5 bases, with 7 bases between the two germline ends. In DNA, the CDR3 is TGCAGCGTTGAGAAGTGGACCGGGGAGCTGTTTTTT. Its protein product is CSVEKWTGELFF.

A few counts support this clonotype. One end of the junction fails to match germline, which may point to a read error. The V gene is TRBV11-3, the J gene TRBJ2-1; 11 nucleotides agree with TRBD2. There are 18 residues in the CDR3. Germline loops: CDR1 SGHNT, CDR2 YENEEA. The CDR3 sequence is CASSLLPRLAGQYNERFF. CDR3 in DNA: TGTGCCAGCAGCTTATTACCGCGACTAGCGGGACAATACAATGAGCGGTTCTTC.

In its sample, this clonotype was seen a few times. This chain links TRBV11-3 with TRBJ1-2; 7 bases fit TRBD1. The CDR3 is 15 amino acids. Germline V CDR1 and CDR2: SGHNT, YENEEA. The V segment lost 5 bases and the J segment 10 bases; nucleotides outside the gene matches: 16. DNA of the CDR3: TGTGCCAGCAGCCTTCAGACAGGGAGGGTACATGACTACACCTTC. Its protein is CASSLQTGRVHDYTF.

Worth noting for this clonotype: Just one base apart from a much larger clone, this may be a read error. The chain carries TRBV29-1 and TRBJ2-6, with 7 bases fitting TRBD2. The germline CDR1 and CDR2 sequences are SQVTM and ANQGSEA. This CDR3 has 17 amino acids. V lost 4 bases, J lost 0 bases, and 9 bases stayed unmatched. The CDR3 nucleotides are TGCAGCGTTGGGACGGCTAGCGGACTCTCTGGGGCCAACGTCCTGACTTTC. It codes for CSVGTASGLSGANVLTF.